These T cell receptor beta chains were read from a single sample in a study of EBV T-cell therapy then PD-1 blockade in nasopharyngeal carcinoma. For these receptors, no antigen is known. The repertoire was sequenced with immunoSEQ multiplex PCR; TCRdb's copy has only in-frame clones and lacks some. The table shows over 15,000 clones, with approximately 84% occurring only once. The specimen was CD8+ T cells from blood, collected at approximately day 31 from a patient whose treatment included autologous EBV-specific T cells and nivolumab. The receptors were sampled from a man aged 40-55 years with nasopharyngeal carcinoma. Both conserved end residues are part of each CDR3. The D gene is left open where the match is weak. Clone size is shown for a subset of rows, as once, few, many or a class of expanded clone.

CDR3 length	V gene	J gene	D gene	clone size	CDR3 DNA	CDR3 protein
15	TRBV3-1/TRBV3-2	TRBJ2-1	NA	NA	TGTGCCAGCAGCCAAGATTCGGCACTATACAATGAGCAGTTCTTC	CASSQDSALYNEQFF
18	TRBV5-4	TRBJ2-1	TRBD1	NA	TGTGCCAGCAGCTTCCCCGGCCCACAGGGGGTGATCTACAATGAGCAGTTCTTC	CASSFPGPQGVIYNEQFF
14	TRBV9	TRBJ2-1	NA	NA	TGTGCCAGCGGAGGAGGGGGTTCCTACAATGAGCAGTTCTTC	CASGGGGSYNEQFF
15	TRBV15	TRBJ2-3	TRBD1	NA	TGTGCCACCAGCAGCAACTCAGGGGGTTCAGATACGCAGTATTTT	CATSSNSGGSDTQYF
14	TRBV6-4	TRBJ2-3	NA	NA	TGTGCCAGCAGTGACTCGGCAGGCACAGATACGCAGTATTTT	CASSDSAGTDTQYF
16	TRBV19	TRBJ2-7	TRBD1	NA	TGTGCCAGTAGGACCACTGCAGGGGGCGCCTTGAGGGAGCAGTACTTC	CASRTTAGGALREQYF
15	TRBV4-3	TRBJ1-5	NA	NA	TGCGCCAGCAGCCAAGGTTGGTTCTCGGGGGCGCCCCAGCATTTT	CASSQGWFSGAPQHF
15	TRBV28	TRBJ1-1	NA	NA	TGTGCCAGCAGTTTAGGGGTAGCCTTCTACGGTGAAGCTTTCTTT	CASSLGVAFYGEAFF
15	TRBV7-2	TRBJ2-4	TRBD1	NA	TGTGCCAGCAGCTTGCAGGGGGCAGCCAAAAACATTCAGTACTTC	CASSLQGAAKNIQYF
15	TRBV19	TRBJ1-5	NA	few	TGTGCCAGTAGTATGGACCGGGGGCCTAAGCGGCCCCAGCATTTT	CASSMDRGPKRPQHF
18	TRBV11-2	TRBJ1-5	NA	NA	TGTGCCAGCAGCCGATACTGCAGGGGACGGTGCAGCAATCAGCCCCAGCATTTT	CASSRYCRGRCSNQPQHF
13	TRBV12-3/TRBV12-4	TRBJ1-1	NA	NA	TGTGCCAGCAGCAATACACGAAACACTGAAGCTTTCTTT	CASSNTRNTEAFF
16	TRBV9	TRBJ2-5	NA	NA	TGTGCCAGCAGCCCGATTTATGACAGGGGAGGGGAGACCCAGTACTTC	CASSPIYDRGGETQYF
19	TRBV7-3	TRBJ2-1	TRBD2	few	TGTGCCAGCAGCCGCGTAGCTAGCGGCGGGGGGGCGGTGGGGAATGAGCAGTTCTTC	CASSRVASGGGAVGNEQFF
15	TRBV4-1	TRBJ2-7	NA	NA	TGCGCCAGCAGCCAAGGGAATGGGGCCTACTACGAGCAGTACTTC	CASSQGNGAYYEQYF
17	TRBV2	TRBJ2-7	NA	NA	TGTGCCAGCAGTGCCCTCGCATCAGAAGCAATCTCCTACGAGCAGTACTTC	CASSALASEAISYEQYF
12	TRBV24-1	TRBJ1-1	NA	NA	TGTGCCACCAGTGAGAGGGGCCAGGAGGCTTTCTTT	CATSERGQEAFF
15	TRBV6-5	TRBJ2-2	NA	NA	TGTGCCAGCACCTGGACTCCCGAGGCGACCGGGGAGCTGTTTTTT	CASTWTPEATGELFF
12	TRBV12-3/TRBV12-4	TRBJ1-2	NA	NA	TGTGCCAGCACGGGGGTAGGGTTTGGCTACACCTTC	CASTGVGFGYTF
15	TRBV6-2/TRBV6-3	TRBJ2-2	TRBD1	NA	TGTGCCAGCAGTCCGGGACAGGGGCACACCGGGGAGCTGTTTTTT	CASSPGQGHTGELFF
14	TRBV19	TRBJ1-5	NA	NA	TGTGCCAGTAACGCAGAAGGGGGCAATCAGCCCCAGCATTTT	CASNAEGGNQPQHF
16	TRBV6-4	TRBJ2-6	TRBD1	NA	TGTGCCAGCAGTGGACAGGGGGCTTCTGGGGCCAACGTCCTGACTTTC	CASSGQGASGANVLTF
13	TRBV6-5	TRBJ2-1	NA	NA	TGTGCCAGCCAAAAGCGGGCTATGAATGAGCAGTTCTTC	CASQKRAMNEQFF
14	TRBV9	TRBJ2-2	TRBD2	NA	TGTGCCAGCAGCGAGGACGGGGGGGGCGGGGAGCTGTTTTTT	CASSEDGGGGELFF
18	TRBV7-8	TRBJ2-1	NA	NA	TGTGCCAGCAGCGTAAACCGCATTTTAGGTAGGGGCTACAATGAGCAGTTCTTC	CASSVNRILGRGYNEQFF
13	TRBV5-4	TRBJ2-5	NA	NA	TGTGCCAGCAGGCAGGATGGTTGGGAGACCCAGTACTTC	CASRQDGWETQYF
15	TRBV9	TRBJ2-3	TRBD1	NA	TGTGCCAGCAACCAGGGACAGGGAACCGGAGATACGCAGTATTTT	CASNQGQGTGDTQYF
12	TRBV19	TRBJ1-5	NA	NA	TGTGCCAGCGGGTCGAGCAATCAGCCCCAGCATTTT	CASGSSNQPQHF
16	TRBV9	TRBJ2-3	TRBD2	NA	TGTGCCAGCAGCTACGGACTAGCGGGGGGTGCAGATACGCAGTATTTT	CASSYGLAGGADTQYF